This TCR beta chain was obtained from a study of shared clonotypes between healthy human individuals. The CDR3 totals 15 residues. CDR1 and CDR2 (germline): LGHNA, YNFKEQ. Trimming took 4 bases from V and 5 from J; bases not matched to a gene: 7. The data were produced by immunoSEQ multiplex PCR, yet TCRdb's version contains in-frame clones alone and is incomplete. Of 2 million to 2.5 million clones detected, 93% appear once; the ten largest clones hold 0.39%. The clonotype was recovered from a man aged 18 to 35 in good health. Some clones in this sample may be carry-over from other donors' samples. Sequencing was performed on naive CD4+ T cells from PBMCs. Noted subset: CD45RA+ positively selected. This chain uses TRBV4-2 with TRBJ2-5; 10 bases fit TRBD2. The CDR3 DNA sequence: TGTGCCAGCAGCCTCCTAGCGGGAGTGGGGGAGACCCAGTACTTC. The encoded protein is CASSLLAGVGETQYF.